Below, one T cell receptor (beta chain) is given with its context. This sample is part of a study of blood T cell repertoires in COVID-19. Participants' reported clinical history set cohort assignment. Germline lookup yields CDR1 KGHSH and CDR2 LQKENI. V shed 3 bases and J 10 bases; nucleotides not matched to a gene: 14. The CDR3 spans 15 residues. How the authors handled the data: It was from reference gene primer amplification that nucleated cell counts were estimated. Generated by immunoSEQ multiplex PCR, the TCRdb table keeps only in-frame clones and is missing some. V and J calls and clone size come straight from that table; D and trimming were deduced from the DNA. The sample lists 150,000 to 200,000 clones; more than 75% were seen once.

V gene TRBV18 combines with J gene TRBJ1-1; 7 bases fit TRBD1. The sequencing sample was made of PBMCs or T cells enriched from blood (not recorded which). The sequence derives from a woman in her forties or fifties with acute COVID-19. The DNA for the CDR3 is TGTGCCAGCTCACCGGAGTCAGGGGGTAGGGTTGGAGCTTTCTTT. It is translated as CASSPESGGRVGAFF. Based on the CDR3 plus reference TRBV18 and TRBJ1-1, the full variable domain is NAGVMQNPRHLVRRRGQEARLRCSPMKGHSHVYWYRQLPEEGLKFMVYLQKENIIDESGMPKERFSAEFPKEGPSILRIQQVVRGDSAAYFCASSPESGGRVGAFFGQGTRLTVV.